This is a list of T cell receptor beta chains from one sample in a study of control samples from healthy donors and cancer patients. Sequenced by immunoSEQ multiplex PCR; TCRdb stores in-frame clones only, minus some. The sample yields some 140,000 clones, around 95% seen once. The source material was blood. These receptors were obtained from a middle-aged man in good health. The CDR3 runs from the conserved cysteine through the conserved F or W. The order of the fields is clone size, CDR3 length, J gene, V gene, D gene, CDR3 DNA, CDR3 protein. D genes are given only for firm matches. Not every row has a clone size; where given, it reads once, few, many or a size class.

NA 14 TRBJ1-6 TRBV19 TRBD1 TGTGCCAGCGATGAGGGGGCGCTTAATTCACCCCTCCACTTT CASDEGALNSPLHF
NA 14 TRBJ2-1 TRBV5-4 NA TGTGCCAGCAGCTTGGAGTTGAGGGGCAATGAGCAGTTCTTC CASSLELRGNEQFF
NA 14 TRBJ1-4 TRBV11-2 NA TGTGCCAGCAGCCCCCCAGGGCAGGACGAAAAACTGTTTTTT CASSPPGQDEKLFF
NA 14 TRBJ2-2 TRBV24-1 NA TGTGCCACCAGTGATTGGCAGGGAGCCGGGGAGCTGTTTTTT CATSDWQGAGELFF
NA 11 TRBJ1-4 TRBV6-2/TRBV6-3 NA TGTGCCAGCAGTCCAGGGATGAAACTGTTTTTT CASSPGMKLFF
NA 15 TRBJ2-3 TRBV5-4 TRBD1 TGTGCCAGCACCCCAGGGGGCAGGGTCATAGATACGCAGTATTTT CASTPGGRVIDTQYF
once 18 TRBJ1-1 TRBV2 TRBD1 TGTGCCAGCAGTGAAGCCCATACAGGGGCGATGGGGCGCACTGAAGCTTTCTTT CASSEAHTGAMGRTEAFF
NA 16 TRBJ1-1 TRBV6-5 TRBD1 TGTGCCAGCAGTTCCGGGACAGGGCAGGCTAACACTGAAGCTTTCTTT CASSSGTGQANTEAFF
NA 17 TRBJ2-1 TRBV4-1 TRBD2 TGCGCCAGCAGCCAACCTCGGCGGGGGGGCCCCTACAATGAGCAGTTCTTC CASSQPRRGGPYNEQFF
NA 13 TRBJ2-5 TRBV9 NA TGTGCCAGCAGGAGGGGCGCGTCTGAGACCCAGTACTTC CASRRGASETQYF
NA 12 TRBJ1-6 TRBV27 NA TGTGCCAGCACTGACGGGAATTCACCCCTCCACTTT CASTDGNSPLHF
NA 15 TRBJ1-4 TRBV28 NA TGTGCCAGCAGCCCCCAGCGAACGGCGGGTGAAAAACTGTTTTTT CASSPQRTAGEKLFF
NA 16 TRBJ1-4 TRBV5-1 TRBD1 TGCGCCAGCAGCTTTTCGGACAGGGGGCCGGGGGAAAAACTGTTTTTT CASSFSDRGPGEKLFF
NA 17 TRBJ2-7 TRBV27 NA TGTGCCAGCCAAGAAGAAGCCGGGACGCCGAGCTCCTACGAGCAGTACTTC CASQEEAGTPSSYEQYF
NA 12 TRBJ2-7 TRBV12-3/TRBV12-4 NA TGTGCCAGCAGTTTAGCGGCGGGCGAGCAGTACTTC CASSLAAGEQYF
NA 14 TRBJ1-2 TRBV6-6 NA TGTGCCAGCAGTTACTCGGGGGGCGCAGATGGCTACACCTTC CASSYSGGADGYTF
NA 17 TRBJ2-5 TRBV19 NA TGTGCCAGCTCACCCACGTCCGGGGGGCCTGTCCAAGAGACCCAGTACTTC CASSPTSGGPVQETQYF
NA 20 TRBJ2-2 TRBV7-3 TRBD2 TGTGCCAGCAGCCCGGGTCCGGGACTAGCGGGGGGGCCCGTTACCGGGGAGCTGTTTTTT CASSPGPGLAGGPVTGELFF
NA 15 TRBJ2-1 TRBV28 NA TGTGCCAGCAGTTTCCGACTCAGGGGCTACAATGAGCAGTTCTTC CASSFRLRGYNEQFF
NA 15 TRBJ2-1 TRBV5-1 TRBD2 TGCGCCAGCAGCTTAACCGGGACTAGCTCACATGAGCAGTTCTTC CASSLTGTSSHEQFF
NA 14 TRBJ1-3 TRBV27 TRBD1 TGTGCCAGCAGTGAGACAGGGTCTGGAAACACCATATATTTT CASSETGSGNTIYF
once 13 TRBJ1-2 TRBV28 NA TGTGCCAGCAGCTACGCAGGGACACTGGGCTACACCTTC CASSYAGTLGYTF
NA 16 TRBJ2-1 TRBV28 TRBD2 TGTGCCAGCAGTTCCCCAGCGGGGGGATTCCGCAGGGAGCAGTTCTTC CASSSPAGGFRREQFF
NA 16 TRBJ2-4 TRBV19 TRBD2 TGTGCCAGTAGGCTGGGGGGAGGGATAGCCAAAAACATTCAGTACTTC CASRLGGGIAKNIQYF
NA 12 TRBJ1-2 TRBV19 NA TGTGCCAGTACCAAGCCCGGGGATGGCTACACCTTC CASTKPGDGYTF
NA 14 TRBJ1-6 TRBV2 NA TGTGCCAGCAGTGTCAGGGCGCTCGGGTCACCCCTCCACTTT CASSVRALGSPLHF
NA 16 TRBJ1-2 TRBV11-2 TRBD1 TGTGCCAGCAGCGCGGGACAGGGAAGCGTGATTTATGGCTACACCTTC CASSAGQGSVIYGYTF
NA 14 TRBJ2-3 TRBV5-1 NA TGCGCCAGCAGCTTGGGGGCAGATAAAAATACGCAGTATTTT CASSLGADKNTQYF
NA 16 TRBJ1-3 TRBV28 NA TGTGCCAGCACCCTTCGGAACTGGGCCTCTGGAAACACCATATATTTT CASTLRNWASGNTIYF